This T cell receptor beta chain comes out of a study of cytomegalovirus exposure and HLA in healthy donors. Study findings and constraints: Immune exposure information comprised only CMV serostatus.

This clone was picked up one time. Its specificity is unknown. Germline CDR1 SGHAT, CDR2 FQNNGV. The CDR3 is made up of 16 amino acids. V gave up 6 bases and J gave up 0 bases, with 15 bases separating them. Primers included in the PCR were 60 Vbeta and 13 Jbeta primers. Assay used: immunoSEQ multiplex PCR; TCRdb lists only in-frame clones, some missing. The sample lists fewer than 200,000 clones; about four fifths were seen once. Sample: PBMCs. The chain combines TRBV11-2 with TRBJ1-3; possibly TRBD1 for D (6 bases). This clonotype was sampled from a woman between 45 and 65 years old in good health and CMV-seronegative. The CDR3: CASRPPTGSSGNTIYF. CDR3 bases: TGTGCCAGCAGACCCCCAACAGGGAGCTCTGGAAACACCATATATTTT.